The 24 T cell receptor beta chains below were found in one sample sequenced in a study of T-cell memory formation after mild COVID-19. TCRdb used MiXCR to reprocess the 5' RACE reads, holding one entry per CDR3 protein. The sample lists some 350,000 distinct CDR3 sequences; 15% to 20% were seen once. Sample: PBMCs or a T cell subset sorted from them (not recorded which). The source of these receptors is a man aged 18-30 years who had mild COVID-19 (a few samples of this study predate the infection). Cell type and time point are not known.

This clonotype was recorded a few times. The chain links TRBV24-1 to TRBJ2-1; TRBD1 matches 9 bases. Trimming removed 3 bases from V and 5 bases from J; junction bases left unmatched: 7. Germline-derived CDR1 and CDR2 are KGHDR and SFDVKD. The CDR3 covers 16 residues. The CDR3 is CATSDPDRGHHNEQFF. The CDR3 DNA follows: TGTGCCACCAGTGATCCGGACAGGGGACACCACAATGAGCAGTTCTTC.

The chain is built from TRBV6-5 and TRBJ1-5, with D unresolved. Between the trimmed V and J ends, which lost 2 bases and 3 bases, there was a span of 11 bases. The V gene's germline CDR1 is MNHEY and CDR2 SVGAGI. The CDR3 is 15 residues long. DNA for the CDR3: TGTGCCAGCAGTTACGCCTCCGGGAACAATCAGCCCCAGCATTTT. Its protein product is CASSYASGNNQPQHF.

CDR3 bases: TGTGCCAGCACCTCAGGGGCGGGACTTTATGGCTACACCTTC. This sequence encodes CASTSGAGLYGYTF. J is TRBJ1-2 and V is TRBV12-3 or TRBV12-4, with D perhaps matching TRBD1 (6 bases). This CDR3 is built from 14 residues. Deletions cut 7 bases from V and 5 bases from J, with 17 bases between.

V and J are TRBV11-2 and TRBJ1-1; TRBD1 is a possible D gene (5 bases). The CDR3 extends over 16 amino acids. V shed 0 bases and J shed 1 base, with 12 bases lying between them. The V gene's germline CDR1 is SGHAT and CDR2 FQNNGV. In DNA, the CDR3 is TGTGCCAGCAGCTTAGAATTTGGCAGGGCGAACACTGAAGCTTTCTTT. Protein sequence: CASSLEFGRANTEAFF.

This clonotype was seen at least ten times. The J gene is TRBJ2-2, the V gene TRBV5-1, with a possible D match to TRBD1 (6 bases). The ends were cut back, 0 bases at V and 4 bases at J, with 13 bases in the middle. The CDR3 covers 16 residues. Germline CDR1 is SGHRS and CDR2 is YFSETQ. The CDR3 loop is CASSLAAQGSTGELFF. CDR3 in DNA: TGCGCCAGCAGCTTGGCCGCGCAGGGGTCCACCGGGGAGCTGTTTTTT.

V usage is TRBV27 and J usage is TRBJ2-5; D perhaps matches TRBD1 (6 bases). The germline V gene has CDR1 MNHEY and CDR2 SMNVEV (reference sequence). The CDR3 has 15 amino acids. V dropped 6 bases and J dropped 5 bases, with 19 bases sitting between them. The CDR3 nucleotides read TGTGCCAGCAGCCTGGGCCTGGGGGCGCAGGAGACCCAGTACTTC. It specifies CASSLGLGAQETQYF.

The chain has TRBV20-1 and TRBJ2-7, with TRBD1 matching 10 bases. Germline V CDR1 and CDR2: DFQATT, SNEGSKA (reference sequence). V shed 5 bases, J shed 6 bases, and the junction held 7 bases outside the gene matches. This CDR3 comprises 13 residues. In DNA form, the CDR3 reads TGCAGTGCTTTAGGAGACAGGGGGCGCGAGCAGTACTTC. Translated, it gives CSALGDRGREQYF.

Points on this clonotype: A much more abundant neighbour one base away suggests this may be a read error. This chain uses TRBV25-1 with TRBJ2-5; TRBD2 agrees at 10 bases. J gave up 7 bases and V 3 bases, and 8 bases lay outside the gene matches. Germline CDR1 reads MGHDK; CDR2 reads SYGVNS. This CDR3 has 15 amino acids. CDR3 residues: CASSDSSGGEGTQYF. CDR3 nucleotide sequence: TGTGCCAGCAGTGACTCCAGCGGGGGGGAAGGGACCCAGTACTTC.

The chain has TRBV12-3 or TRBV12-4 and TRBJ2-2; D is perhaps TRBD2 (6 bases). This CDR3 has 13 amino acids. Trimming cost V 3 bases and J 6 bases, with 8 bases left between them. The CDR3 loop is CASSFAGSGELFF. CDR3 coding DNA: TGTGCCAGCAGTTTCGCGGGGTCCGGGGAGCTGTTTTTT.

This clonotype was observed a few times. CDR3 residues: CASSSSGQSYGYTF. The CDR3 DNA reads TGCGCCAGCAGCTCCTCGGGACAGAGCTATGGCTACACCTTC. The gene calls are TRBV5-1 and TRBJ1-2, with TRBD1 identical over 7 bases. Germline V gene lookup returns CDR1 SGHRS and CDR2 YFSETQ. This CDR3 has 14 residues. The J segment lost 4 bases and the V segment lost 3 bases, leaving 6 bases of the junction unmatched.

The rearrangement links TRBV4-3 to TRBJ2-1; D gene uncertain. The germline V gene encodes CDR1 LGHNA and CDR2 YSLEER. The CDR3 is 12 residues long. With 1 base removed from V and 9 bases from J, the gap between germline ends came to 7 bases. CDR3 DNA sequence: TGCGCCAGCAGCCAAGGCCCTGGTGAGCAGTTCTTC. Translating it yields CASSQGPGEQFF.

The chain employs TRBV4-3 and TRBJ2-3; D ambiguous. The CDR3 extends over 15 amino acids. V lost 0 bases to trimming and J lost 0 bases, with 7 bases between them. Germline-derived CDR1 and CDR2 are LGHNA and YSLEER. CDR3 sequence reads: CASSQDGYSTDTQYF. Here the CDR3 DNA reads TGCGCCAGCAGCCAAGATGGCTATAGCACAGATACGCAGTATTTT.

V and J are TRBV29-1 and TRBJ2-3, with 10 nucleotides matching TRBD1. The CDR3 is made up of 14 amino acids. After removal of 1 base from V and 4 bases from J, the junction contained 2 bases not matched to a gene. Germline V gene data show CDR1 as SQVTM and CDR2 as ANQGSEA. As DNA, the CDR3 is TGCAGCGTTGAAGGCGGACAGGGGGCAGATACGCAGTATTTT. It encodes CSVEGGQGADTQYF.

The chain couples TRBV7-8 to TRBJ2-5; the D call may be TRBD1 or TRBD2 (5 bases each). CDR1 is SGHVS, CDR2 FQNEAQ, per germline. V was trimmed by 4 bases and J by 1 base, leaving 10 bases between them. There are 14 residues in the CDR3. Written as DNA, the CDR3 is TGTGCCAGCAGCTCCGGGGCCTTCCAAGAGACCCAGTACTTC. Its protein is CASSSGAFQETQYF.

CDR3: CSVEWDIQETQYF. The CDR3 DNA follows: TGCAGCGTTGAATGGGACATACAAGAGACCCAGTACTTC. The J gene is TRBJ2-5, the V gene TRBV29-1, with D maybe TRBD1 (6 bases). From germline, CDR1 is SQVTM and CDR2 ANQGSEA. V lost 2 bases to trimming and J lost 2 bases, with 9 bases between them. The CDR3 loop spans 13 amino acids.

A few counts support this clonotype. The chain carries TRBV7-2 and TRBJ2-3; the D gene is possibly TRBD2 (6 bases). Per germline, CDR1 SGHTA and CDR2 FQGNSA. V lost 3 bases and J 4 bases, leaving 14 bases between the germline ends. The CDR3 is made up of 15 amino acids. CDR3 loop: CASSFGGGWADTQYF. The CDR3 bases are TGTGCCAGCAGCTTCGGGGGTGGTTGGGCAGATACGCAGTATTTT. The whole variable domain, filled in from reference TRBV7-2 and TRBJ2-3, reads GAGVSQSPSNKVTEKGKDVELRCDPISGHTALYWYRQSLGQGLEFLIYFQGNSAPDKSGLPSDRFSAERTGGSVSTLTIQRTQQEDSAVYLCASSFGGGWADTQYFGPGTRLTVL.

This chain joins TRBV5-1 and TRBJ2-1; TRBD1 might be the D (5 bases). CDR1 is SGHRS and CDR2 is YFSETQ in the germline V gene. This CDR3 is built from 15 residues. The V gene lost 4 bases and the J gene lost 0 bases, with 11 bases spanning the gap. The CDR3 bases are TGCGCCAGCAGCGAAACAGGTAGCTCCTACAATGAGCAGTTCTTC. Residues: CASSETGSSYNEQFF.

This clonotype has only a few counts. The chain uses TRBV5-5 and TRBJ1-3; maybe TRBD1 (5 bases). The CDR3 runs 17 residues. In germline, CDR1 is SGHKS, CDR2 YYEKEE (reference sequence). V was shortened by 4 bases and J by 1 base, with 18 bases between the two germline ends. In nucleotides, the CDR3 is TGTGCCAGCAGCGCGACGTGGGCAGGACAATCTGGAAACACCATATATTTT. It encodes CASSATWAGQSGNTIYF. Full variable domain (outside the CDR3, taken from reference TRBV5-5 and TRBJ1-3): DAGVTQSPTHLIKTRGQQVTLRCSPISGHKSVSWYQQVLGQGPQFIFQYYEKEERGRGNFPDRFSARQFPNYSSELNVNALLLGDSALYLCASSATWAGQSGNTIYFGEGSWLTVV.

This clonotype was seen more than once but under ten times. V is TRBV5-1 and J is TRBJ1-6, with D possibly being TRBD1 (5 bases). CDR1 and CDR2 from the germline V gene are SGHRS and YFSETQ. The CDR3 totals 15 residues. V lost 5 bases to trimming and J lost 0 bases, with 9 bases between them. The CDR3 loop reads CASRPGSSYNSPLHF. For the CDR3, the DNA is TGCGCCAGCAGGCCAGGGAGCTCCTATAATTCACCCCTCCACTTT.

The chain joins TRBV5-1 to TRBJ1-5; no clear D gene. The V end lost 4 bases, the J end lost 0 bases, and 11 bases lay between the germline ends. This CDR3 spans 15 amino acids. Per germline, CDR1 SGHRS and CDR2 YFSETQ. DNA of the CDR3: TGCGCCAGCAGCCCCGGACTCTATAGCAATCAGCCCCAGCATTTT. Residues: CASSPGLYSNQPQHF.

This clonotype was seen a handful of times. The chain links TRBV24-1 to TRBJ1-1; TRBD1 might be the D (6 bases). The CDR3 covers 15 residues. Germline CDR1 KGHDR, CDR2 SFDVKD. V lost 4 bases and J lost 5, with 16 bases in between. As DNA, the CDR3 is TGTGCCACCAGTGAATCCCGGACAGCCGGGACTGAAGCTTTCTTT. This gives the protein CATSESRTAGTEAFF.

V and J are TRBV7-6 and TRBJ1-2; TRBD1 agrees at 10 bases. Germline CDR1 and CDR2: SGHVS and FNYEAQ. Unmatched junction bases numbered 8, after V lost 5 bases and J lost 8 bases. CDR3 length equals 14 residues. The CDR3 coding sequence is TGTGCCAGCAGCCACGGGACAGGGGCAAGCGGCTACACCTTC. Residues: CASSHGTGASGYTF.

The chain links TRBV6-2 or TRBV6-3 to TRBJ2-7, with a possible D match to TRBD1 (6 bases). The CDR3 runs to 14 residues. Germline lookup yields CDR1 MNHEY and CDR2 SVGEGT. V lost 3 bases, J lost 6 bases, and 15 bases lay in between. DNA of the CDR3: TGTGCCAGCAGTTATTCCGGCAGGGGCGGCGAGCAGTACGTC. Protein product: CASSYSGRGGEQYV.

This clonotype has only a few counts. The V gene is TRBV6-6, the J gene TRBJ1-6; 7 nucleotides align to TRBD1. Germline V gene sequence: CDR1 MNHNY, CDR2 SVGAGI (reference sequence). CDR3 length equals 14 residues. V trimming: 8 bases; J trimming: 9 bases; junction bases outside the gene matches: 10. The CDR3 coding sequence is TGTGCCAGCGAATTTACAGGGGTTGGTTCACCCCTCCACTTT. The encoded protein is CASEFTGVGSPLHF.